This is a list of T cell receptor beta chains from one sample in a study of shared clonotypes between healthy human individuals. This table comes from immunoSEQ multiplex PCR, and its TCRdb copy is limited to in-frame clones, with some not included. The sample yields roughly 570,000 clones, 95% to 98% seen once. Sequencing was carried out using naive CD8+ T cells sorted from blood. The receptors stem from a man younger than 45 in good health. Both conserved end residues are part of each CDR3. The D gene is left open where the match is weak. Size values are once, few and many counts, or a class for expanded clones, and some rows have none.

TRBJ2-7,TRBV9,once,TRBD1,CASSVAFGQEIYEQYF,TGTGCCAGCAGCGTAGCTTTTGGACAGGAAATCTACGAGCAGTACTTC
TRBJ2-7,TRBV29-1,.,.,CSARTGSSYEQYF,TGCAGCGCCCGGACGGGAAGCTCCTACGAGCAGTACTTC
TRBJ2-7,TRBV14,.,.,CASSQDAPGSDICDGEQYF,TGTGCCAGCAGCCAAGATGCCCCAGGGTCGGATATATGCGATGGCGAGCAGTACTTC
TRBJ1-2,TRBV6-5,.,.,CASSYSIQGNYGYTF,TGTGCCAGCAGTTACTCAATACAGGGCAACTATGGCTACACCTTC
TRBJ2-7,TRBV6-5,once,.,CASTPPNRELYEQYF,TGTGCCAGTACTCCCCCGAACAGGGAACTCTACGAGCAGTACTTC
TRBJ2-7,TRBV27,.,.,CASSLGRVGEQYF,TGTGCCAGCAGTTTGGGGCGAGTGGGCGAGCAGTACTTC
TRBJ2-2,TRBV5-4,.,TRBD1,CASSWGTGTGELFF,TGTGCCAGCAGCTGGGGGACAGGTACCGGGGAGCTGTTTTTT
TRBJ1-1,TRBV5-5,.,TRBD1,CASEGLGQGSTEAFF,TGTGCCAGCGAGGGGTTGGGACAGGGGAGCACTGAAGCTTTCTTT
TRBJ2-7,TRBV4-2,.,.,CASSQDPGTGEEQYF,TGTGCCAGCAGCCAGGACCCCGGGACTGGAGAGGAGCAGTACTTC
TRBJ2-2,TRBV5-4,.,TRBD1,CASSRQGTGELFF,TGTGCCAGCAGCCGACAGGGGACCGGGGAGCTGTTTTTT
TRBJ2-5,TRBV27,.,.,CASSLYSGFGQYF,TGTGCCAGCAGTTTATATTCAGGTTTTGGCCAGTACTTC
TRBJ2-7,TRBV10-3,.,.,CAISYGRDYEQYF,TGTGCCATCAGTTACGGCAGGGACTACGAGCAGTACTTC
TRBJ2-1,TRBV4-1,.,TRBD1,CASSQNRGSEQFF,TGCGCCAGCAGCCAGAACAGGGGCAGTGAGCAGTTCTTC
TRBJ1-2,TRBV7-9,.,.,CASDLAFATYGYTF,TGTGCCAGCGATTTGGCCTTTGCTACCTATGGCTACACCTTC
TRBJ2-7,TRBV9,.,.,CASSVEGGSYEQYF,TGTGCCAGCAGCGTAGAGGGGGGATCCTACGAGCAGTACTTC
TRBJ2-7,TRBV27,.,TRBD1,CASSRTGSYEQYF,TGTGCCAGCAGTCGGACAGGGAGCTACGAGCAGTACTTC
TRBJ1-2,TRBV5-1,once,TRBD1,CASSVGQAGNYGYTF,TGCGCCAGCAGCGTCGGACAGGCGGGGAACTATGGCTACACCTTC
TRBJ2-1,TRBV27,.,TRBD2,CASSLSGGTTEQFF,TGTGCCAGCAGTTTATCGGGCGGGACTACCGAGCAGTTCTTC
TRBJ2-1,TRBV14,.,.,CASSQVGAGEQFF,TGTGCCAGCAGCCAAGTCGGGGCAGGTGAGCAGTTCTTC
TRBJ2-3,TRBV19,.,.,CASSTTASTDTQYF,TGTGCCAGTAGTACAACAGCTAGCACAGATACGCAGTATTTT
TRBJ2-3,TRBV11-2,.,.,CASSGQPRTDTQYF,TGTGCCAGCAGCGGACAGCCAAGGACAGATACGCAGTATTTT
TRBJ1-4,TRBV7-9,.,.,CASSGSGGHIEKLFF,TGTGCCAGCAGCGGCAGCGGGGGGCATATTGAAAAACTGTTTTTT
TRBJ2-5,TRBV25-1,.,TRBD1,CASSEGTGVGENQETQYF,TGTGCCAGCAGTGAAGGGACAGGGGTTGGGGAAAACCAAGAGACCCAGTACTTC
TRBJ2-1,TRBV11-2,.,.,CASSLVSGYNEQFF,TGTGCCAGCAGCTTAGTAAGCGGCTACAATGAGCAGTTCTTC
TRBJ1-2,TRBV2,.,.,CASPDGYTF,TGTGCCAGCCCCGATGGCTACACCTTC
TRBJ2-7,TRBV18,.,TRBD1,CASRTNRTDRFKREQYF,TGTGCCAGCCGTACTAACAGGACGGACAGGTTCAAGCGCGAGCAGTACTTC
TRBJ1-5,TRBV7-9,.,.,CASSTSGSNQPQHF,TGTGCCAGCAGCACCAGCGGCAGCAATCAGCCCCAGCATTTT
TRBJ1-1,TRBV5-1,.,.,CASSRLDMNTEAFF,TGCGCAAGCAGTAGACTGGACATGAACACTGAAGCTTTCTTT
TRBJ1-2,TRBV9,.,TRBD1,CASSAWDSINYGYTF,TGTGCCAGCAGCGCATGGGACAGCATCAACTATGGCTACACCTTC
TRBJ2-2,TRBV19,.,.,CASTYPRGGANTGELFF,TGTGCCAGTACATACCCCAGGGGGGGCGCGAACACCGGGGAGCTGTTTTTT
TRBJ1-2,TRBV5-6,.,TRBD1,CASSFGQDYGYTF,TGTGCCAGCAGCTTCGGACAGGATTATGGCTACACCTTC
TRBJ1-5,TRBV19,.,.,CATLMAGRGNQPQHF,TGTGCCACCTTGATGGCAGGGCGCGGCAATCAGCCCCAGCATTTT
TRBJ2-1,TRBV9,once,.,CASSPTGGHYNEQFF,TGTGCCAGCAGCCCCACCGGGGGGCACTACAATGAGCAGTTCTTC
TRBJ2-7,TRBV9,.,.,CASSVEAGSRNEQYF,TGTGCCAGCAGCGTAGAGGCAGGGAGCAGGAACGAGCAGTACTTC
TRBJ2-7,TRBV11-2,.,TRBD2,CASSSRTSSAYEQYF,TGTGCCAGCAGCTCGAGGACTAGCTCGGCCTACGAGCAGTACTTC
TRBJ1-5,TRBV27,.,.,CASSLSRADQPQHF,TGTGCCAGCAGTTTATCTCGGGCTGATCAGCCCCAGCATTTT
TRBJ1-1,TRBV7-9,once,.,CASSLKGRSTEAFF,TGTGCCAGCAGCTTGAAGGGTAGGAGCACTGAAGCTTTCTTT
TRBJ2-3,TRBV7-8,.,.,CASSLEGGGSTDTQYF,TGTGCCAGCAGCTTAGAGGGAGGGGGTAGCACAGATACGCAGTATTTT
TRBJ2-7,TRBV28,.,.,CASSLRAEDSYEQYF,TGTGCCAGCAGTTTGCGAGCGGAAGATAGCTACGAGCAGTACTTC
TRBJ1-1,TRBV5-4,.,.,CASSPSNPGTEAFF,TGTGCCAGCAGCCCGAGTAACCCCGGCACTGAAGCTTTCTTT
TRBJ2-7,TRBV14,.,.,CASSQDPDYEQYF,TGTGCCAGCAGCCAAGATCCAGACTACGAGCAGTACTTC
TRBJ2-3,TRBV27,.,TRBD2,CASSLSLAGGRTDTQYF,TGTGCCAGCAGTTTATCTCTAGCGGGAGGGAGGACAGATACGCAGTATTTT
TRBJ1-1,TRBV11-2,once,.,CASRRFEGLSEAFF,TGTGCCAGCAGGAGATTTGAGGGTCTGTCTGAAGCTTTCTTT
TRBJ2-5,TRBV2,.,.,CASRGTVETQYF,TGTGCCAGCAGGGGGACTGTTGAGACCCAGTACTTC
TRBJ2-7,TRBV14,.,.,CASSQVPWHEQYF,TGTGCCAGCAGCCAAGTCCCCTGGCACGAGCAGTACTTC
TRBJ2-3,TRBV9,.,TRBD2,CASSVLLAGGGTDTQYF,TGTGCCAGCAGCGTGCTTTTAGCGGGAGGGGGCACAGATACGCAGTATTTT
TRBJ2-2,TRBV4-3,.,.,CASSHPGLLTGELFF,TGCGCCAGCAGCCATCCGGGACTTCTTACCGGGGAGCTGTTTTTT
TRBJ2-3,TRBV27,.,TRBD2,CASSLLGGRAPDTQYF,TGTGCCAGCAGTTTATTGGGCGGGAGGGCCCCAGATACGCAGTATTTT
TRBJ2-7,TRBV29-1,few,.,CSVEGDYEQYF,TGCAGCGTTGAAGGGGACTACGAGCAGTACTTC
TRBJ1-4,TRBV28,.,.,CASSSIGKLFF,TGTGCCAGCAGTTCCATTGGAAAACTGTTTTTT
TRBJ2-1,TRBV14,.,TRBD2,CASSQDPGTSGRDEQFF,TGTGCCAGCAGCCAAGACCCCGGGACTAGCGGGAGGGACGAGCAGTTCTTC